The subject of this entry is one T cell receptor (beta chain). Its antigen is currently unknown. The method was immunoSEQ multiplex PCR; TCRdb's version includes in-frame clones alone and lacks a portion of them. The sample has fewer than 800,000 clones; around 92% are singletons. Terminally differentiated effector memory CD45RA+ cells were excluded from the naive CD8 cells, which were CD45RO-negative and positively selected for CCR7. Donors, without exception, were Caucasian adults residing in Nashville, Tennessee. This entry comes from a study of shared clonotypes between healthy human individuals. Whole-study context: The plates for each donor numbered three CD4 naive, three CD4 memory, two CD8 naive and one CD8 memory. Study outcomes and limitations: Inspection by rarefaction showed sorted-subset sequencing to be incomplete despite large depth.

The material sequenced was naive CD8+ T cells sorted from blood. The receptor was derived from a man between 25 and 39 years old in good health.

The CDR3 here is CASRRDSSYEQYF. The DNA of the CDR3 is TGTGCCAGCAGGCGGGACAGCTCCTACGAGCAGTACTTC. The V call is TRBV14, the J call TRBJ2-7; maybe TRBD1 (7 bases). This CDR3 is built from 13 residues. From germline, CDR1 is SGHDN and CDR2 FVKESK. V gave up 6 bases and J gave up 0 bases, with 9 bases separating them.